This T cell receptor beta chain is from a study of blood T cell repertoires in COVID-19 (dated by TCRdb to 2019 to 2021). Regarding the complete study: Samples from collaborators originated in the United States, Italy and Spain and spanned both the acute and convalescent phases of COVID-19. HLA class I and class II types, where available, came from metadata supplied by the sample provider rather than from assay-based typing. Nearly every sample came with metadata listing a de-identified subject ID, COVID-19 status, age in years and sex. The prospective study material was composed of cDNA or gDNA derived from T cells, B-cell-depleted T cells, or PBMCs. Samples were obtained from the ongoing ImmuneRACE study (first 160 participants) and from 950 to 1,500 subjects provided by 6 global collaborators. The repertoires were released in a freely available public database meant as a resource for research on the immune response to SARS-CoV-2. Subjects who had been exposed to COVID-19, were actively infected with it, or had recovered from it provided the deeply sampled blood TCRbeta repertoires that made up the dataset. Broader findings and caveats from the paper: How much clinical and demographic metadata was included differed by source and by participant, and the metadata was provided uncurated.

In the prospective study, participants were about 18 to 95 years old, resided in about two dozen geographic areas of the United States, and were enrolled through a virtual design. In the prospective study, cohorts were assigned on the basis of participant-reported clinical history obtained from a screening survey and a study questionnaire. Recovered participants in ImmuneRACE Cohort 3 were defined as having two consecutive negative NP/OP PCR tests, clearance from a healthcare professional, or resolution of symptoms. In the prospective study, mobile phlebotomists collected whole blood, serum and a nasopharyngeal or oropharyngeal swab from each participant. Participants in the prospective study had the option to provide additional blood draws and questionnaires over a roughly two-month period. Before DNA extraction, prospective study blood samples were shipped either frozen or at room temperature.

The immunoSEQ Assay, a bias-controlled multiplex PCR, was used to amplify TCRbeta CDR3 regions from genomic DNA. Processing in the source paper ran as follows. Within the assay, amplification of reference gene primers was used to estimate how many nucleated cells each sample contained. To quantify the absolute abundance of each unique TCRbeta CDR3 rearrangement, sequence reads were collapsed and filtered. For each sample, productive Simpson clonality was calculated as the square root of Simpson's diversity index over productive rearrangements. TCRdb took over this immuneACCESS table, retaining in-frame rearrangements with V and J assigned. Such tables are incomplete; in checked studies, under half of the missing clones stem from an unresolved V gene, and the remainder is unexplained. The D gene and trimming were derived from the DNA, and the V and J assignments and clone size from that table. The sample data list a few hundred thousand clones, and 80% to 90% of these were observed just once. About 2% of the sample lies in the top ten.

The CDR3 goes from the cysteine to the phenylalanine over 15 residues. Only CDR3 DNA is held: 45 bases, read in frame from base 1. The germline V end is reduced by 3 bases and the J end by 4 bases; junction bases left unmatched: 8. Looking up the germline V gene yields CDR1 LGHNA and CDR2 YNFKEQ. As for this clone: Its antigen remains undetermined. Within one base of it there is no much larger clone, and no base qualities were kept.

In this chain, TRBV4-2 is recombined with TRBJ1-2; 7 bases in between match TRBD1. Specimen: PBMCs or T cells enriched from blood (not recorded which). This sequence was found in a man aged 25-45 years who had recovered from COVID-19. The DNA sequence is TGTGCCAGCAGCCATCAGGGGGTCTTTATCTATGGCTACACCTTC. Protein translation: CASSHQGVFIYGYTF.